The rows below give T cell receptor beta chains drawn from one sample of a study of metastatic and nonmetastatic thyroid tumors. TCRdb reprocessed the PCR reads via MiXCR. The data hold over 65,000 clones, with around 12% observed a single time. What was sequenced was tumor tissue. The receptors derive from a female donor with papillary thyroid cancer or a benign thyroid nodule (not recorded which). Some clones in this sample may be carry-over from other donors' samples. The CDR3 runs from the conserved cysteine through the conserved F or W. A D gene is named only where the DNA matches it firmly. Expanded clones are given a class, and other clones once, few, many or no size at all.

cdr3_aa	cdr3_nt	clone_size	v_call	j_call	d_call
CASSLGTGSTDTQYF	TGTGCCAGCAGCTTAGGGACAGGTAGCACAGATACGCAGTATTTT	-	TRBV7-9	TRBJ2-3	TRBD1
CASSLSETQYF	TGTGCCAGCAGCTTATCGGAGACCCAGTACTTC	many	TRBV11-3	TRBJ2-5	-
CASSLDETGFNEQFF	TGTGCCAGCAGCTTAGATGAAACGGGTTTCAATGAGCAGTTCTTC	once	TRBV11-2	TRBJ2-1	-
CSARAAGQLTGELFF	TGCAGTGCTAGAGCTGCGGGACAACTCACCGGGGAGCTGTTTTTT	many	TRBV20-1	TRBJ2-2	-
CASSSGGTTNEKLFF	TGTGCCAGCAGTTCAGGGGGCACAACTAATGAAAAACTGTTTTTT	many	TRBV6-5	TRBJ1-4	TRBD1
CASGGQLNSPLHF	TGTGCCAGCGGGGGACAGCTTAATTCACCCCTCCACTTT	many	TRBV7-8	TRBJ1-6	TRBD1
CASRAGTGVRTQYF	TGCGCCAGCAGAGCCGGGACTGGGGTTCGTACCCAGTACTTC	many	TRBV5-1	TRBJ2-5	-
CASSRQGGSSYNEQFF	TGTGCCAGCAGTCGGCAGGGGGGTAGCTCCTACAATGAGCAGTTCTTC	many	TRBV12-3/TRBV12-4	TRBJ2-1	-
CASSLRASYEQYF	TGTGCCAGCAGCTTGCGCGCCTCCTACGAGCAGTACTTC	-	TRBV5-6	TRBJ2-7	-
CASSLVRYGYTF	TGTGCCAGCAGCTTAGTGCGGTATGGCTACACCTTC	medium-sized	TRBV7-9	TRBJ1-2	-
CASSSGYEQYF	TGTGCCAGCAGTTCCGGATACGAGCAGTACTTC	few	TRBV12-3/TRBV12-4	TRBJ2-7	-
CASSLAGTGDQPQHF	TGTGCCAGCAGTCTAGCGGGGACAGGTGATCAGCCCCAGCATTTT	many	TRBV12-3/TRBV12-4	TRBJ1-5	TRBD1
CASSFGQGISGYTF	TGTGCCAGCAGTTTCGGACAGGGAATAAGTGGCTACACCTTC	many	TRBV28	TRBJ1-2	TRBD1
CASSGTVNYGYTF	TGTGCCAGCAGCGGGACAGTTAACTATGGCTACACCTTC	many	TRBV4-2	TRBJ1-2	TRBD1
CASSLECRTWYANYGYTF	TGTGCCAGCAGTTTAGAGTGTAGGACATGGTATGCTAACTATGGCTACACCTTC	-	TRBV12-3/TRBV12-4	TRBJ1-2	-
CASSVFSDTQYF	TGTGCCAGCAGCGTATTCTCGGATACGCAGTATTTT	few	TRBV9	TRBJ2-3	-
CASSLNRLYERYF	TGTGCCAGCAGCTTGAACAGGCTGTACGAGCGGTACTTC	-	TRBV11-2	TRBJ2-7	-
CASTGQGTEKLFF	TGTGCCAGCACGGGACAGGGGACTGAGAAACTGTTTTTT	many	TRBV25-1	TRBJ1-4	TRBD1
CATSTGSGPQHF	TGTGCCACCAGCACGGGGTCAGGGCCCCAGCATTTT	few	TRBV15	TRBJ1-5	-
CSAPVQFF	TGCAGTGCCCCCGTGCAGTTCTTC	-	TRBV20-1	TRBJ2-1	-
CSVTGTAAYEQYF	TGCAGCGTTACGGGGACAGCCGCCTACGAGCAGTACTTC	many	TRBV29-1	TRBJ2-7	TRBD1
CSSSPGLAGGRKTQYF	TGTTCCAGCAGCCCCGGACTGGCGGGAGGCCGGAAGACCCAGTACTTC	-	TRBV6-2/TRBV6-3	TRBJ2-5	TRBD2
CSARGGQNTGELFF	TGCAGTGCTAGAGGGGGCCAAAACACCGGGGAGCTGTTTTTT	-	TRBV20-1	TRBJ2-2	-
CASENTGELFF	TGTGCCTCCGAGAACACCGGGGAGCTGTTTTTT	-	TRBV6-1	TRBJ2-2	-
CASTDGVGEQFF	TGTGCCAGCACTGATGGGGTCGGTGAGCAGTTCTTC	many	TRBV6-4	TRBJ2-1	-
CASSPQRNSPLHF	TGTGCCAGCAGTCCCCAGAGGAATTCACCCCTCCACTTT	-	TRBV27	TRBJ1-6	-
CASSRRQGMNTEAFF	TGTGCCAGCAGTAGGAGACAGGGGATGAACACTGAAGCTTTCTTT	-	TRBV27	TRBJ1-1	TRBD1
CASSLAGGQPQHF	TGTGCCAGCAGTTTAGCAGGGGGACAGCCCCAGCATTTT	many	TRBV27	TRBJ1-5	TRBD1
CASSQGTSGYQETQYF	TGTGCCAGCAGCCAAGGGACTAGCGGGTACCAAGAGACCCAGTACTTC	many	TRBV4-2	TRBJ2-5	TRBD2
CASSRSGGMNEQFF	TGTGCCAGCAGCCGATCCGGGGGGATGAATGAGCAGTTCTTC	many	TRBV27	TRBJ2-1	TRBD2
CSAQLGHEQYF	TGCAGTGCCCAGTTGGGCCACGAGCAGTACTTC	-	TRBV20-1	TRBJ2-7	-
CASSLGQRGGYTF	TGTGCCAGCAGCTTGGGACAAAGAGGTGGCTACACCTTC	many	TRBV7-9	TRBJ1-2	-
CASSLGLAVNNEQFF	TGTGCCAGCAGCCTCGGACTAGCGGTGAACAATGAGCAGTTCTTC	many	TRBV11-2	TRBJ2-1	TRBD2
CASSRHFSNQPQHF	TGTGCCAGCAGCCGACATTTTAGCAATCAGCCCCAGCATTTT	many	TRBV3-1	TRBJ1-5	-
CSARVAGDTEAFF	TGCAGTGCTAGAGTTGCAGGGGACACTGAAGCTTTCTTT	once	TRBV20-1	TRBJ1-1	-
CSARARSYEQYF	TGCAGTGCTAGAGCCAGATCCTACGAGCAGTACTTC	many	TRBV20-1	TRBJ2-7	-
CASSYSGGGTEAFF	TGTGCCAGCAGTTACTCAGGAGGGGGCACTGAAGCTTTCTTT	many	TRBV6-6	TRBJ1-1	-
CASSYSGDYYEQYF	TGTGCCAGCAGTTACAGCGGGGACTACTACGAGCAGTACTTC	many	TRBV6-5	TRBJ2-7	TRBD2
CASTSGGQETQYF	TGTGCCAGCACTAGCGGGGGCCAAGAGACCCAGTACTTC	many	TRBV2	TRBJ2-5	TRBD2
CASSLSPLTGISGNTIYF	TGCGCCAGCAGCTTGAGTCCGTTGACAGGGATCTCTGGAAACACCATATATTTT	many	TRBV5-1	TRBJ1-3	TRBD1
CASSRGTFEGFF	TGTGCCAGCAGCCGAGGGACCTTCGAGGGGTTCTTC	many	TRBV28	TRBJ2-1	-
CSVELPEGLYGYTF	TGCAGCGTTGAATTACCCGAAGGGCTCTATGGCTACACCTTC	many	TRBV29-1	TRBJ1-2	-
CSAGGQGAAYEQYF	TGCAGTGCTGGTGGGCAGGGTGCCGCCTACGAGCAGTACTTC	many	TRBV20-1	TRBJ2-7	-
CASSFSGPRGEQYF	TGTGCCAGCAGTTTCTCAGGACCTCGTGGGGAGCAGTACTTC	-	TRBV2	TRBJ2-7	-
CASSPGTLNEQFF	TGTGCCAGCAGCCCCGGGACTCTCAATGAGCAGTTCTTC	many	TRBV12-3/TRBV12-4	TRBJ2-1	-
CASKLQQGRNEQYF	TGTGCCAGCAAGCTCCAGCAGGGGCGCAACGAGCAGTACTTC	-	TRBV12-3/TRBV12-4	TRBJ2-7	-
CASSLALNTEAFF	TGCGCCAGTAGCTTAGCCTTAAACACTGAAGCTTTCTTT	many	TRBV5-1	TRBJ1-1	-
CASSPPGGTQYF	TGTGCCAGCAGCCCCCCCGGTGGGACCCAGTACTTC	many	TRBV11-2	TRBJ2-5	-
CAISESLGGFSTEAFF	TGTGCCATCAGTGAGTCATTGGGGGGCTTCAGCACTGAAGCTTTCTTT	many	TRBV10-3	TRBJ1-1	-
CASSDSYEQYF	TGTGCCAGCAGTGATTCCTACGAGCAGTACTTC	few	TRBV6-1	TRBJ2-7	-